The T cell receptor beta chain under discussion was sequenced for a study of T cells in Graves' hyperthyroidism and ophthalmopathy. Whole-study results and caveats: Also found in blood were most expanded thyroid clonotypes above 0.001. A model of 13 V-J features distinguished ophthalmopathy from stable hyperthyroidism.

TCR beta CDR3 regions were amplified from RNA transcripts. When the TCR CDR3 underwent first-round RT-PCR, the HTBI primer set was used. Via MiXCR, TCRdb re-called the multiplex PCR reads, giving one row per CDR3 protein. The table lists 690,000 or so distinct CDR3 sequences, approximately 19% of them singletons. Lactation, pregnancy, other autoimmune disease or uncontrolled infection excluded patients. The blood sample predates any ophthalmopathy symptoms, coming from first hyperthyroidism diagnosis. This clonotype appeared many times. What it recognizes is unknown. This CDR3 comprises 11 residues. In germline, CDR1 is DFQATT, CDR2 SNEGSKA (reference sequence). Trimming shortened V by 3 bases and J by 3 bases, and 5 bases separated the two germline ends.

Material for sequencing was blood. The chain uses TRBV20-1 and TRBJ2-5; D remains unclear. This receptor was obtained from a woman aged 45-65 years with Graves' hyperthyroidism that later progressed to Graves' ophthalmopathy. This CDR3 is CSASAEETQYF. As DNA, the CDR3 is TGCAGTGCTAGCGCCGAAGAGACCCAGTACTTC.